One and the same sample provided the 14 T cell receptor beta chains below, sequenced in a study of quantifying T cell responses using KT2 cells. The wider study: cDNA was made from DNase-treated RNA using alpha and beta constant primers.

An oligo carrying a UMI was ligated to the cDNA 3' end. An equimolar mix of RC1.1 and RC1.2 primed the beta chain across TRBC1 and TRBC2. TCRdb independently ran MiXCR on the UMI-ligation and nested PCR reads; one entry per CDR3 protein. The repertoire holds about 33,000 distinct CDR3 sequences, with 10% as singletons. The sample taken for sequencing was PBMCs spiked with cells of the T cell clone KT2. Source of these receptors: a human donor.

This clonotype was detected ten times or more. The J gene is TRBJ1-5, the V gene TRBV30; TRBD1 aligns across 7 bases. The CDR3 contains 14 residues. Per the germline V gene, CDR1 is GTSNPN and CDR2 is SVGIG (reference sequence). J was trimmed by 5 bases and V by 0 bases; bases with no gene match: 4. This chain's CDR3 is CAWSVGQVHQPQHF. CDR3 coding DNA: TGTGCCTGGAGTGTTGGACAGGTCCATCAGCCCCAGCATTTT.

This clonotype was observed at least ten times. CDR3 DNA: TGTGCCAGCAAGGGTCGTAAGAACACTGAAGCTTTCTTT. Its translation: CASKGRKNTEAFF. The chain carries TRBV2 and TRBJ1-1; D gene unclear. This CDR3 comprises 13 residues. Germline values: CDR1 SNHLY, CDR2 FYNNEI. Trimming took off 7 bases at V and 1 base at J, with 10 bases between the two ends.

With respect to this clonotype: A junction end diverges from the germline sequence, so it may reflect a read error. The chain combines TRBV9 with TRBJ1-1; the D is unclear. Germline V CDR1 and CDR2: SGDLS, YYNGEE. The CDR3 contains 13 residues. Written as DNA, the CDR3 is TGTGCCAGCATCGTAGACGGGAACACTGAAGCTTTCTTT. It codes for CASIVDGNTEAFF.

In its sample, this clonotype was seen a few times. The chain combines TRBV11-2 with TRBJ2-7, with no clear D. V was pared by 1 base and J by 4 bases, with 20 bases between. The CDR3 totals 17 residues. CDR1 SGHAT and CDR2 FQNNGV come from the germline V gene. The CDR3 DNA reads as TGTGCCAGCAGCTTAGCTCGGACCGTCCCTGGGATATACGAGCAGTACTTC. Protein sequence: CASSLARTVPGIYEQYF.

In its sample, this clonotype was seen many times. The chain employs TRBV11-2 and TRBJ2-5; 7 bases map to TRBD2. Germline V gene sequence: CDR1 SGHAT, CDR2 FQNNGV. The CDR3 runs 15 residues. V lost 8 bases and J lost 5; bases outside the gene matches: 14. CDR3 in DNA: TGTGCCAGCTACGGACTAGTAGGGCGAATGGAGACCCAGTACTTC. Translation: CASYGLVGRMETQYF.

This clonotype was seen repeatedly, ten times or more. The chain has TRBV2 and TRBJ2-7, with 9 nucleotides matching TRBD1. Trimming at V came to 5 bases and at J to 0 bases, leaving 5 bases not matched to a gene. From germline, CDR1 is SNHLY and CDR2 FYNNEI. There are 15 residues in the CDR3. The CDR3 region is CASSYRGRSSYEQYF. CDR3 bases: TGTGCCAGCAGTTACAGGGGGCGAAGCTCCTACGAGCAGTACTTC.

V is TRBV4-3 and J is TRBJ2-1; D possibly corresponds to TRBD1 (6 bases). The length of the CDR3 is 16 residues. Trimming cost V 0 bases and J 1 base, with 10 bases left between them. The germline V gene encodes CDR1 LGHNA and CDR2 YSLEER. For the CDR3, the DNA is TGCGCCAGCAGCCAAGATACCCAGGGGTCCTACAATGAGCAGTTCTTC. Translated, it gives CASSQDTQGSYNEQFF.

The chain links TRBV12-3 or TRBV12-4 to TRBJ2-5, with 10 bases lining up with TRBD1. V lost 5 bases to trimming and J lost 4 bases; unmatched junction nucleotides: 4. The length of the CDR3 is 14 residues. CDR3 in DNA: TGTGCCAGCAGTCCGAGGACAGGGGGAGAGACCCAGTACTTC. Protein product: CASSPRTGGETQYF.

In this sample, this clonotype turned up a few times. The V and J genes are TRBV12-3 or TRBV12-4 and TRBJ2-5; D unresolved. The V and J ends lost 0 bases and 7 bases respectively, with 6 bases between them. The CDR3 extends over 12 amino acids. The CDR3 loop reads CASSLAGRTQYF. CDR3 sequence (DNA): TGTGCCAGCAGTTTAGCCGGCCGGACCCAGTACTTC.

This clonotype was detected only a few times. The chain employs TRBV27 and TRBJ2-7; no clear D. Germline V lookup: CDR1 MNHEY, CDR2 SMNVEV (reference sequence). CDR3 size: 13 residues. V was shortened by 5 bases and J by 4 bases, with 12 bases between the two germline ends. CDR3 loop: CASSPSVGYEQYF. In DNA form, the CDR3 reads TGTGCCAGCAGTCCGTCCGTAGGGTACGAGCAGTACTTC.

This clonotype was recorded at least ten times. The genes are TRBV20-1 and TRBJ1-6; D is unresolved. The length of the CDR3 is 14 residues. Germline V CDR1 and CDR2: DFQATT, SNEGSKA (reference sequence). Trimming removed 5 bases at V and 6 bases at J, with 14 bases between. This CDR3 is CSARSPGSNSPLHF. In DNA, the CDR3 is TGCAGTGCTCGTAGTCCGGGGTCTAATTCACCCCTCCACTTT.

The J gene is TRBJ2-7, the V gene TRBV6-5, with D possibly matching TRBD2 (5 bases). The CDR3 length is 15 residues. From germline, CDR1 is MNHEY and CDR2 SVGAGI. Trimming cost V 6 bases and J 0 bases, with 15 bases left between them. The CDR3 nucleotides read TGTGCCAGCAGGAGAGGGTCCCGTAGCTCCTACGAGCAGTACTTC. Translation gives CASRRGSRSSYEQYF.

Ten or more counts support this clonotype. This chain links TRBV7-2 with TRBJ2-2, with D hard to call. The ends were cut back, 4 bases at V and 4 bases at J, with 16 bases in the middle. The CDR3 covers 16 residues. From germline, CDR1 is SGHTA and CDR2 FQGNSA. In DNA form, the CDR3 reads TGTGCCAGCAGCTCCCGGGCCCCCACGGGCACCGGGGAGCTGTTTTTT. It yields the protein CASSSRAPTGTGELFF.

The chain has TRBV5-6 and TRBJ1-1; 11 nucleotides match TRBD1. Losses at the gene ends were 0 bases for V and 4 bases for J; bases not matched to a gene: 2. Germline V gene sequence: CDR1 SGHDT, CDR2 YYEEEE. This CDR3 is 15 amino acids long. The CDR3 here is CASSLAGTGGTEAFF. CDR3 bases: TGTGCCAGCAGCTTGGCCGGGACAGGGGGCACTGAAGCTTTCTTT.